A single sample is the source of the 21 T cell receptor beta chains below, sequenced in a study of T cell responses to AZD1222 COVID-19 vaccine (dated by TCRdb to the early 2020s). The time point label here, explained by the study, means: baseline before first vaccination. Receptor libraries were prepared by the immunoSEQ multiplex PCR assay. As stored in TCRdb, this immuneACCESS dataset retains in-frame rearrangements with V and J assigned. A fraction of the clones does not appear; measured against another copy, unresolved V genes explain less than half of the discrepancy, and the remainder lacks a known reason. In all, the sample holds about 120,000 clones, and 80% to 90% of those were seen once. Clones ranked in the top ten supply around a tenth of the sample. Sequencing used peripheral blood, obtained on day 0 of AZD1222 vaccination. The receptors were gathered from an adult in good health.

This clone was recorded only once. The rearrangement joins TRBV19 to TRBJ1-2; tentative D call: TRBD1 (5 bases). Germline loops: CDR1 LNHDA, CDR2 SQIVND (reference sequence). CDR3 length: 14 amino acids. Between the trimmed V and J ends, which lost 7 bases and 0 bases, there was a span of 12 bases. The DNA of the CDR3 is TGTGCCAGTACCCTGGCAGGGACTAACTATGGCTACACCTTC. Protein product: CASTLAGTNYGYTF.

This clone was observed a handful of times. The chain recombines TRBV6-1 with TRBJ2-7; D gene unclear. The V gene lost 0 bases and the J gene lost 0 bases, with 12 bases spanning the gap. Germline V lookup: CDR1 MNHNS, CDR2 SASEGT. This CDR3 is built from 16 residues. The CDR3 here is CASSEAGSRGSYEQYF. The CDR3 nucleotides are TGTGCCAGCAGTGAAGCAGGGTCCCGAGGCTCCTACGAGCAGTACTTC.

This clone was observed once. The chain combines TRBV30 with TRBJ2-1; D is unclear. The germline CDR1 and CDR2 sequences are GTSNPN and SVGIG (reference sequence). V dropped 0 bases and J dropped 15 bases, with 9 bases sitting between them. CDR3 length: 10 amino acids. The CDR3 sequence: CAWSVLELFF. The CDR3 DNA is TGTGCCTGGAGTGTACTGGAGTTGTTCTTC.

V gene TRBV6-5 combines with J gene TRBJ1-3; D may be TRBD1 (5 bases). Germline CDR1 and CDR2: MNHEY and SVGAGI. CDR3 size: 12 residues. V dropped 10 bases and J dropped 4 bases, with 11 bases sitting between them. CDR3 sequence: CATSRQGNTIYF. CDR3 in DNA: TGTGCCACCTCAAGACAGGGAAACACCATATATTTT.

The CDR3 here is CASSLSQAGMNTEAFF. CDR3 coding DNA: TGCGCCAGCAGCTTAAGTCAAGCGGGGATGAACACTGAAGCTTTCTTT. The chain joins TRBV5-1 to TRBJ1-1; D is undetermined. CDR1 and CDR2 from the germline V gene are SGHRS and YFSETQ. The CDR3 length is 16 residues. Trimming took off 2 bases at V and 0 bases at J, with 14 bases between the two ends.

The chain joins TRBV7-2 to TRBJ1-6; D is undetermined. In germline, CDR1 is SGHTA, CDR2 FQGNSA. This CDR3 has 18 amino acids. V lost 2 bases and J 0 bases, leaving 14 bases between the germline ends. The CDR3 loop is CASSLRQESSSYNSPLHF. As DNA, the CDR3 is TGTGCCAGCAGCTTACGGCAGGAATCGAGCTCCTATAATTCACCCCTCCACTTT. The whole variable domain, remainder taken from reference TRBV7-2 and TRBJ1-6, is GAGVSQSPSNKVTEKGKDVELRCDPISGHTALYWYRQSLGQGLEFLIYFQGNSAPDKSGLPSDRFSAERTGGSVSTLTIQRTQQEDSAVYLCASSLRQESSSYNSPLHFGNGTRLTVT.

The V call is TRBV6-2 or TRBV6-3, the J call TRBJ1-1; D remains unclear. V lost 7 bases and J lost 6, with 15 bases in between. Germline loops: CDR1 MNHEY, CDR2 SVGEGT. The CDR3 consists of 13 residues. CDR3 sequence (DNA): TGTGCCAGCAACCCATTATCTGGGGCTGAAGCTTTCTTT. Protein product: CASNPLSGAEAFF.

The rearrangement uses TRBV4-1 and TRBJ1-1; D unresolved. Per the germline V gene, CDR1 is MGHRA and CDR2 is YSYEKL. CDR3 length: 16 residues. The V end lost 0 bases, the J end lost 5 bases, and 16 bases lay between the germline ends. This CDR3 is CASSQDLALIGTEAFF. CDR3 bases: TGCGCCAGCAGCCAAGATCTGGCCCTGATAGGGACTGAAGCTTTCTTT.

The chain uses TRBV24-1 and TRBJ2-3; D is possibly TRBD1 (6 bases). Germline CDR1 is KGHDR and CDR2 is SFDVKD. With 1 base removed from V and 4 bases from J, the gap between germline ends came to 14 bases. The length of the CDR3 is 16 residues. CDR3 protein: CATSDFSGVEADTQYF. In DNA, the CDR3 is TGTGCCACCAGTGATTTCTCAGGGGTCGAGGCAGATACGCAGTATTTT.

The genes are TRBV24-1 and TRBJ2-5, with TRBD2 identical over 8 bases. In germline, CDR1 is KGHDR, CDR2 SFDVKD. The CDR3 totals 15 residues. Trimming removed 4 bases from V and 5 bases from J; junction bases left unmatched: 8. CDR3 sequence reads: CATSDPRSGGETQYF. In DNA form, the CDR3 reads TGTGCCACCAGTGACCCTCGGTCGGGGGGGGAGACCCAGTACTTC.

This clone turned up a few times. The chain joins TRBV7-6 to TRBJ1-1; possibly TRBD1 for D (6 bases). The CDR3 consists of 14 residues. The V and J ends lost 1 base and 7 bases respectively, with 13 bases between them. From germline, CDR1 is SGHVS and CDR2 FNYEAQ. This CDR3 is CASSLEWGADEAFF. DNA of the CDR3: TGTGCCAGCAGCTTAGAGTGGGGGGCCGATGAAGCTTTCTTT.

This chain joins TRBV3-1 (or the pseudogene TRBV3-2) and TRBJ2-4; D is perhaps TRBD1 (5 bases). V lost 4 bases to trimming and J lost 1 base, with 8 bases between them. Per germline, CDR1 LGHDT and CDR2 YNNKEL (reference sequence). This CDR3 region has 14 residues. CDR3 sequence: CASSPTVAKNIQYF. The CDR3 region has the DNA TGTGCCAGCAGCCCGACAGTTGCCAAAAACATTCAGTACTTC.

DNA of the CDR3: TGTGCCAGCAGCCGAGGGAATGAGCAGTTCTTC. This gives the protein CASSRGNEQFF. This chain connects TRBV11-3 to TRBJ2-1; possible D gene TRBD2, 5 bases. Germline CDR1 SGHNT, CDR2 YENEEA. The CDR3 is made up of 11 amino acids. Deletions cut 5 bases from V and 7 bases from J, with 6 bases between.

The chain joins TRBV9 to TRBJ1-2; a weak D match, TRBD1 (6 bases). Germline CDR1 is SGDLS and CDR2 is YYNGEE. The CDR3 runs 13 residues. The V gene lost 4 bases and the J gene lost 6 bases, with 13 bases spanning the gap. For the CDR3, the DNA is TGTGCCAGCAGCACAGAAGGGGGAGATGGCTACACCTTC. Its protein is CASSTEGGDGYTF.

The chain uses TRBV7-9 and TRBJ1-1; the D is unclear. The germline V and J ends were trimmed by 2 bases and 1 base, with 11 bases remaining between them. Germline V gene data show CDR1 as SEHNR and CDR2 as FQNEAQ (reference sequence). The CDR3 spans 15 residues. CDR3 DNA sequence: TGTGCCAGCAGCTTACTTCCCGGGTCGAACACTGAAGCTTTCTTT. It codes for CASSLLPGSNTEAFF.

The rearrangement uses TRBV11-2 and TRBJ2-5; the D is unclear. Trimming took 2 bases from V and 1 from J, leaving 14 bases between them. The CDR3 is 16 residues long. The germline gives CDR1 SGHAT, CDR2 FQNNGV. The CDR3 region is CASSLRTTLLQETQYF. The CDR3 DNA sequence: TGTGCCAGCAGCTTAAGGACCACGCTTCTCCAAGAGACCCAGTACTTC. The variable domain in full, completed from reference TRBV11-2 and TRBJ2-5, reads EAGVAQSPRYKIIEKRQSVAFWCNPISGHATLYWYQQILGQGPKLLIQFQNNGVVDDSQLPKDRFSAERLKGVDSTLKIQPAKLEDSAVYLCASSLRTTLLQETQYFGPGTRLLVL.

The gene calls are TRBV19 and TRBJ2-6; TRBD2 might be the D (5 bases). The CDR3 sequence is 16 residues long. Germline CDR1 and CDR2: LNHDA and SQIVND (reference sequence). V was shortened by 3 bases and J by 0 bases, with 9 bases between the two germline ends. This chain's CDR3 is CASSMQSGSGANVLTF. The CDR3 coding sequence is TGTGCCAGTAGTATGCAAAGCGGCTCTGGGGCCAACGTCCTGACTTTC.

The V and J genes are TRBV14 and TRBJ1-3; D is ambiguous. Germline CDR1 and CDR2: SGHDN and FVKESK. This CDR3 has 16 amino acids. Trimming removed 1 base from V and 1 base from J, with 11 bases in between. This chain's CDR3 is CASSQANRRSGNTIYF. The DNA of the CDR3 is TGTGCCAGCAGCCAAGCTAACCGTAGGTCTGGAAACACCATATATTTT. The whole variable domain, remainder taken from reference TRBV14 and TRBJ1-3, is EAGVTQFPSHSVIEKGQTVTLRCDPISGHDNLYWYRRVMGKEIKFLLHFVKESKQDESGMPNNRFLAERTGGTYSTLKVQPAELEDSGVYFCASSQANRRSGNTIYFGEGSWLTVV.

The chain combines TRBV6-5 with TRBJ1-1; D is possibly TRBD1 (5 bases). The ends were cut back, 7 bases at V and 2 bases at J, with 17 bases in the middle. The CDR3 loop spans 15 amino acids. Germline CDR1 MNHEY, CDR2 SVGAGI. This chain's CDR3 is CASKEKGIANTEAFF. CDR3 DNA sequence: TGTGCCAGCAAAGAAAAGGGGATCGCCAACACTGAAGCTTTCTTT.

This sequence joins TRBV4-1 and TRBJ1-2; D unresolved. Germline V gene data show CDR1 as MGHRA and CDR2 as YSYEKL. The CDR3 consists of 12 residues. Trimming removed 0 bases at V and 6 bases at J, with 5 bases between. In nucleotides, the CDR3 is TGCGCCAGCAGCCAAGAGACGGATGGCTACACCTTC. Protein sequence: CASSQETDGYTF.

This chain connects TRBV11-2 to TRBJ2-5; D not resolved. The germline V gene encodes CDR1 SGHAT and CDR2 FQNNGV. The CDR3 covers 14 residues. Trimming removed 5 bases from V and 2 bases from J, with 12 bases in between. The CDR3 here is CASSPDVGQETQYF. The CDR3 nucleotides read TGTGCCAGCAGCCCCGACGTGGGTCAAGAGACCCAGTACTTC.